This T cell receptor (beta chain) appears in the sequencing data of a study of regulatory T cells in long-lasting Graves disease. For TCR beta, libraries came from iRepertoire HTBI primers and Arm-PCR of CDR3 regions. TCRdb used MiXCR to reprocess the multiplex PCR reads, holding one entry per CDR3 protein. The top ten hold approximately 19% of the sample, which has a few hundred thousand distinct CDR3 sequences, 12% seen once. V shed 4 bases and J shed 3 bases, with 4 bases lying between them. This CDR3 has 12 residues. CDR1 SGHDN and CDR2 FVKESK come from the germline V gene. Time point meaning: newly diagnosed GD, antithyroid drugs for less than 3 months. The TCR library was made from RNA that had been extracted from PBMCs in TRIzol. These sequences were also reported in another study, on T cells in Graves' hyperthyroidism and ophthalmopathy.

The specimen was peripheral blood mononuclear cells (PBMCs), collected at new diagnosis, from a patient treated with antithyroid drugs. V is TRBV14 and J is TRBJ1-3; D ambiguous. This clonotype was obtained from a woman younger than 30 with Graves disease. The CDR3 DNA reads as TGTGCCAGCAGCCTAATTGGAAACACCATATATTTT. Its protein product is CASSLIGNTIYF.